This TCR beta chain was sequenced for a study of T cell repertoires in cytomegalovirus infection (dated by TCRdb to between 2017 and 2020). With respect to the entire study: Donor HLA type was relevant to the analysis, as public TCR beta signatures indicated carriage of CMV infection together with the matching HLA type. The full study reports these points: The ex vivo response was dominated by HLA-C-restricted CMV-specific TCR beta clonotypes, which also provided the single most frequent clonotype in two of eight donors. In both this cohort and an independent roughly 350-donor cohort, the cumulative frequency of public TCR beta family members distinguished carriers of CMV infection plus the relevant HLA type.

This clonotype was counted ten times or more. What antigen it recognizes has not been identified. The record has no base qualities; no much larger clone is one base away. After removal of 4 bases from V and 2 bases from J, the junction retains 12 bases not matched to a gene. As encoded in the germline V gene, CDR1 is MDHEN while CDR2 is SYDVKM. The CDR3 measures 18 amino acids from cysteine to phenylalanine. Of all the DNA, just the CDR3 is kept, 54 bases in frame from base 1. Instrument used: Illumina HiSeq 1500. TCRdb reworked the public reads: Q25 trimming with fastp, MiXCR clone assembly, productive beta chains retained. Rows with a matching CDR3 protein are joined into one entry that keeps the most common DNA and genes. This sample lists fewer than 550,000 distinct CDR3 sequences; about 11% were detected once. The ten largest clonotypes hold roughly a tenth of the sample.

The rearranged segments are TRBV28 and TRBJ2-5; 11 bases in between match TRBD2. The specimen was PBMCs. The origin of this receptor is a human donor in good health (CMV status not recorded). Some clones in this sample may be carry-over from other donors' samples. In nucleotide form, the sequence is TGTGCCAGCAGTTCCTTCCCTAAGACTAGCGGGGTTCAAGAGACCCAGTACTTC. Translated, this gives CASSSFPKTSGVQETQYF.